The clone carrying this T cell receptor beta chain has a handful of counts. Its antigen is undetermined. V dropped 5 bases and J dropped 6; count of bases not matched to a gene: 10. From germline, CDR1 is MDHEN and CDR2 SYDVKM. The CDR3 is made up of 16 amino acids. The entirety of the isolated RNA underwent reverse transcription, so expressed TCRB transcripts were sequenced. For naive, central memory and regulatory T cell samples, reads averaged around 3.5 million. The repertoire was sequenced with immunoSEQ multiplex PCR; TCRdb's copy has only in-frame clones and lacks some. Of roughly 300,000 clones in the sample, roughly 13% are singletons; the top ten hold 0.017%. This sample is drawn from a study of beta chain features in type 1 diabetes. In the study overall: Healthy donors, compared against patients, showed similar age, gender and cell yields. There were approximately 100 million sorted cells examined across all samples. Broader study findings: There were fewer insertions and more deletions at the VDJ junctions of type 1 diabetes patients. There was a moderate but significant shortening of TCRB CDR3s in all four CD4+ subsets of Type 1 diabetes patients.

The chain joins TRBV28 to TRBJ2-1, with 10 bases fitting TRBD2. Sequencing was performed on naive CD4+ T cells from blood. This receptor was identified in a man in his thirties or forties with type 1 diabetes. The CDR3 is CASSTLGLAASNEQFF. In DNA, the CDR3 is TGTGCCAGCAGTACCCTCGGACTAGCGGCGAGCAATGAGCAGTTCTTC.